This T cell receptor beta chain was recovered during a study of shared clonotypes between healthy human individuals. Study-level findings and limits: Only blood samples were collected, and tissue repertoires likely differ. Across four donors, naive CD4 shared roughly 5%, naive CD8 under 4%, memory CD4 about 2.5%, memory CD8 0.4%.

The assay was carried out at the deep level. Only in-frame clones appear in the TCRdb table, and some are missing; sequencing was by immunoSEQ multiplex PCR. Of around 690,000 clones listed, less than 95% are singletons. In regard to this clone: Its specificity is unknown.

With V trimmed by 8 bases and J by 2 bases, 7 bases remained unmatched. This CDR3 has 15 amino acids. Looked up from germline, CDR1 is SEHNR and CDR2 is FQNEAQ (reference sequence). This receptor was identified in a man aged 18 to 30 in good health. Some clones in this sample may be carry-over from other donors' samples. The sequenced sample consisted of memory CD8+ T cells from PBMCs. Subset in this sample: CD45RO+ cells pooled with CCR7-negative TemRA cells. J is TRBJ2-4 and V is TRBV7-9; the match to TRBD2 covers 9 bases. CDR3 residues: CASGVAGDSKNIQYF. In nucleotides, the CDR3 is TGTGCCAGCGGGGTAGCGGGAGACTCCAAAAACATTCAGTACTTC.